The source of this TCR beta chain is a study of control samples from healthy donors and cancer patients. Trimming stripped 1 base from V and 2 bases from J, with 8 bases between. The CDR3 covers 14 residues. Germline CDR1 SGHTA, CDR2 FQGNSA. Some clones are missing from TCRdb's copy, which holds only in-frame ones; the method was immunoSEQ multiplex PCR. Of approximately 46,000 clones detected, over 75% appear once; the ten largest clones hold approximately 10%. Sample: PBMCs. The chain couples TRBV7-2 to TRBJ2-5; D uncertain. The receptor was derived from a woman aged 60-75 years with lung cancer. Written as DNA, the CDR3 is TGTGCCAGCAGCTTAGATAGCCTTCAAGAGACCCAGTACTTC. It is translated as CASSLDSLQETQYF. Filled out from reference TRBV7-2 and TRBJ2-5, the complete variable domain reads GAGVSQSPSNKVTEKGKDVELRCDPISGHTALYWYRQSLGQGLEFLIYFQGNSAPDKSGLPSDRFSAERTGGSVSTLTIQRTQQEDSAVYLCASSLDSLQETQYFGPGTRLLVL.